Sequencing of this TCR beta chain was carried out in a study of identical twins listed by TCRdb under 2016. The study in broad terms: The study deep-sequenced TCR alpha and beta repertoires from monozygotic twins, unrelated adults of various ages and cord blood to test whether fetal clonotypes persist. Replicate twin experiments were performed at different times using different library preparation protocols to rule out contamination. Overall study outcomes, separate from this receptor: Compared with coincidental sharing between unrelated individuals, out-of-frame TCR alpha sequences shared between twins had an excess of sequences with low generation probability. In monozygotic twins, recombination models systematically underestimated out-of-frame TCR alpha sharing, but the models matched the sharing seen between unrelated individuals. Invariant T cells such as MAIT and iNKT could partly confound zero-insertion analyses, though diverse VJ usage argued against this for most clonotypes. In beta out-of-frame sequences, excess twin sharing was weaker, because having fewer shared sequences lowered the signal-to-noise ratio. Fewer insertions were carried by abundant cord blood beta clonotypes, a similar but weaker trend appeared in young adult naive repertoires, and no such trend appeared in memory repertoires. Conclusions relied on cross-sectional statistical analysis, since the same donors could not be followed over many years.

Every donor was a healthy Caucasian. The twin cohort comprised three pairs of female monozygotic twins, all aged roughly 18 to 30 years. Positive isolation kits from Invitrogen were used to isolate CD4+ and CD8+ T cell populations. CDR1 and CDR2 were assigned from the germline V gene as SGHTA and FQGNSA. V and J are trimmed by 2 bases and 5 bases, and the gene matches miss 10 bases of the junction. The CDR3 sequence holds 17 residues, the cysteine and phenylalanine included. Kept here is only the CDR3 DNA, which spans 51 bases and is read in frame from base 1. Library creation used 5' RACE. The sequencer was an Illumina HiSeq 2000. Template switching added a universal primer binding site, and the final cDNA carried a unique molecular identifier that allowed TCR cDNA molecules to be counted accurately. Specific primers in the conserved constant-segment region were used to synthesize first-strand cDNA for the TCR alpha and beta chains. To control for contamination, every cDNA library was double barcoded, receiving both a SMART-Mk sample barcode and Illumina barcodes. TruSeq adapter sequences along with Illumina sample barcodes were introduced in two successive PCR steps. The TCR alpha and beta cDNA libraries were sequenced on the Illumina HiSeq platform using custom primers. The authors' analysis ran thus. MiGEC processed the raw reads to extract unique molecular identifiers, while MiXCR was used to determine the CDR3 positions. For each individual, recombination models were inferred using an EM algorithm with the repgenHMM and IGoR tools. Shared clonotype analysis was performed with the tcR package in R, normalizing sharing by the product of cloneset sizes. Out-of-frame nonproductive sequences were analyzed to study raw recombination free of thymic and clonal selection effects. TCRdb reran the public reads through fastp at Q25 and MiXCR, keeping productive beta chains. Under each unique CDR3 protein, matching rows form one entry showing the most common genes and DNA. The V and J calls shown here were made by TCRdb, not taken from the authors' results. The sample table lists roughly 480,000 distinct CDR3 sequences, 20% to 25% of them with a count of one. The ten largest clones add up to 2.9% of the sample.

This clonotype was detected only a few times. Its antigen has not been determined. The record has no base qualities; no much larger clone is one base away. This sample also appeared in a second study, on T cells expressing NK-cell markers. As that second paper reports: Under ten donors provided sorted CD3+CD56+NKG2C+, CD3+CD56+NKG2C- and CD3+CD56-NKG2C+ T-cell subsets, whose TCR beta-chain repertoires were profiled. Of the eight sequenced donors, seven were found to be HCMV-seropositive and one was found to be HCMV-seronegative. In several experiments an anti-gammadeltaTCR antibody was added to restrict sorting to alphabetaTCR-expressing T cells. For roughly six donors, the dominant CD3+CD56+NKG2C+ clonotypes were among the top 10 CD8+ clonotypes and accounted for about 1.0-8% of CD8+ T cells. Those dominant clonotypes were again the most abundant among CD3+CD56-NKG2C+ cells in a handful of donors, at roughly 25-60.1%. It remained unclear whether the expanded NKG2C-expressing T cell clones were specific for HCMV antigens. The study sequenced eight donors, all healthy volunteers chosen at random: three men and five women. HCMV-specific IgG was detected in serum with a commercial ELISA kit to determine HCMV serostatus. MIGEC handled demultiplexing of the reads and grouping by UMI, while MiTCR was used to assemble and quantify clonotypes. To exclude erroneous sequences, only TCR cDNA sequences supported by at least two reads were retained. The tcR package was used for downstream repertoire analysis, and clonotypes were matched across fractions by CDR3 nucleotide sequence plus V segment. VDJmatch was used to annotate antigen specificity against VDJdb, with one amino acid substitution in CDR3 permitted.

The sequencing sample was made of CD4+ T cells sorted from blood. The receptor was derived from a woman under 30 in good health. The chain links TRBV7-2 with TRBJ2-3; 10 of the junction bases match TRBD2. CDR3 sequence: CASSLQGLAGALDTQYF. The DNA sequence reads TGTGCCAGCAGCTTACAGGGGCTAGCGGGAGCCCTAGATACGCAGTATTTT.